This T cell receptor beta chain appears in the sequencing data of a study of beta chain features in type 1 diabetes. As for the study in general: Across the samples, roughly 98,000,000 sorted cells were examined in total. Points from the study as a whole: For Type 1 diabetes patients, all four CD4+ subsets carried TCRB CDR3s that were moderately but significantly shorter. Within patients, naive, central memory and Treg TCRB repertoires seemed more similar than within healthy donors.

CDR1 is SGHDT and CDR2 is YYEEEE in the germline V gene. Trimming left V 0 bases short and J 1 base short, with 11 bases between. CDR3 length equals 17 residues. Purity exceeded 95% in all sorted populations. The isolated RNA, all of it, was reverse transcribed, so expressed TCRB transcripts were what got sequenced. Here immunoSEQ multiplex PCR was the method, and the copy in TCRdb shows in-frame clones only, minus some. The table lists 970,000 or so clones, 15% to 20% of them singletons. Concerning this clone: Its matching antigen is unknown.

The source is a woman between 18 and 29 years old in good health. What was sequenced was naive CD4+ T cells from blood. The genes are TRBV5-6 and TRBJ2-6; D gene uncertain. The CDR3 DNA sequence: TGTGCCAGCAGCTTGGCCTTGACGTCATCTGGGGCCAACGTCCTGACTTTC. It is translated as CASSLALTSSGANVLTF.